The 4 T cell receptor beta chains below were found in one sample sequenced in a study of beta chain features in type 1 diabetes. Investigators reverse transcribed all isolated RNA, so they sequenced expressed TCRB transcripts. The data were produced by immunoSEQ multiplex PCR, yet TCRdb's version contains in-frame clones alone and is incomplete. The sample consists of some 300,000 clones, approximately 8% of them appearing once. Source material: central memory CD4+ T cells from blood. Receptors originate from a woman aged 18-29 years in good health.

The V gene is TRBV5-4, the J gene TRBJ1-1; 8 positions match TRBD1. The V segment lost 0 bases and the J segment 3 bases; nucleotides outside the gene matches: 7. Germline values: CDR1 SGHNT, CDR2 YYREEE (reference sequence). CDR3 length equals 16 residues. The CDR3 nucleotides read TGTGCCAGCAGCTTGGGTCATGGGACAGGACACACTGAAGCTTTCTTT. Translating gives CASSLGHGTGHTEAFF.

Comment on this clone: Relative to the germline gene, one junction end is altered; a read error may explain this. This chain links TRBV7-7 with TRBJ2-7, with 9 bases identical to TRBD2. Per the germline V gene, CDR1 is SSHAT and CDR2 is FNYEAQ (reference sequence). This CDR3 region has 15 residues. The CDR3 loop is CASSRGYLAGYEQYF. The CDR3 coding sequence is TGTGCTAGCAGCCGAGGGTACCTAGCGGGATACGAGCAGTACTTC.

This clone has at least ten counts. This sequence joins TRBV7-2 and TRBJ2-3, with D possibly TRBD2 on 6 matching bases. Germline V gives CDR1 SGHTA, CDR2 FQGNSA. Trimming cost V 8 bases and J 6 bases, with 9 bases left between them. This CDR3 has 11 residues. The DNA of the CDR3 is TGTGCCAGCGGAACTAGCGATACGCAGTATTTT. Translating it yields CASGTSDTQYF.

This clone was seen a few times. The V and J genes are TRBV7-2 and TRBJ1-2, with unresolved D. V lost 5 bases, J lost 5 bases, and 12 bases lay in between. This CDR3 is 13 amino acids long. Germline V lookup: CDR1 SGHTA, CDR2 FQGNSA. CDR3 nucleotides: TGTGCCAGCAGCCGGGCCAGTTCTTATGGCTACACCTTC. It encodes CASSRASSYGYTF.